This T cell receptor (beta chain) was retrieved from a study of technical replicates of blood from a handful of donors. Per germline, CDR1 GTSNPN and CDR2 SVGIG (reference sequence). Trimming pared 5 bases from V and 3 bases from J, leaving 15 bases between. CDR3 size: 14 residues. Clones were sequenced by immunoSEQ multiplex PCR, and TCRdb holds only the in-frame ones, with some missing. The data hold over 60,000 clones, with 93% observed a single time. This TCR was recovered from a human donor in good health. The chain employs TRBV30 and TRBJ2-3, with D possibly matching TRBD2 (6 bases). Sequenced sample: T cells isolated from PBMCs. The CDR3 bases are TGTGCCTGGGCTGTAGTCGGGGGTACAGATACGCAGTATTTT. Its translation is CAWAVVGGTDTQYF.